This TCR beta chain was identified during a study of blood T cell repertoires in COVID-19. On the study more broadly: The United States, Italy and Spain supplied acute and convalescent COVID-19 samples. Nucleic acid was either cDNA or gDNA, and it came from T cells, B-cell-depleted T cells, or PBMCs.

Sequenced by immunoSEQ multiplex PCR; TCRdb stores in-frame clones only, minus some. This sample carries a few thousand clones, almost 90% of them seen once, and the ten largest clones take around 6%. The germline CDR1 and CDR2 sequences are SGHAT and FQNNGV. The V gene end was trimmed by 3 bases and the J gene end by 2 bases; junction bases not matched to a gene: 2. There are 15 residues in the CDR3. The sequence was collected from a man aged 60 to 75 with acute or convalescent COVID-19. The sample was peripheral blood. The chain uses TRBV11-2 and TRBJ2-1; 9 bases line up with TRBD1. CDR3 sequence reads: CASSLNRGPYNEQFF. The CDR3 DNA reads as TGTGCCAGCAGCTTGAACAGGGGGCCCTACAATGAGCAGTTCTTC.